These T cell receptor beta chains were read from a single sample in a study of CD8 T cells in ankylosing spondylitis. TCRdb redid the calling of the 5' RACE reads with MiXCR, one entry per CDR3 protein. The sample includes roughly 190,000 distinct CDR3 sequences, 9.5% to 15% of them seen just once. Input material: blood, either unsorted or a sorted T cell fraction (not recorded which). The receptors stem from a male donor with ankylosing spondylitis or in good health (not recorded which). CDR3s include the opening cysteine and the closing phenylalanine or tryptophan. Each record gives: CDR3 protein, CDR3 DNA, clone size, V gene, D gene, J gene. D genes are given only for firm matches. Clone size is not always given. Where it is, it says once, few, many or a class for expanded clones.

CASTQGAEQYF TGCGCCAGCACGCAGGGGGCCGAGCAGTACTTC few TRBV5-1 TRBD1 TRBJ2-7
CASSQGTGETQYF TGTGCCAGCAGCCAAGGCACGGGGGAGACCCAGTACTTC NA TRBV14 NA TRBJ2-5
CSARGFSGEAYEQYF TGCAGTGCTAGAGGGTTTAGCGGAGAGGCCTACGAGCAGTACTTC few TRBV20-1 NA TRBJ2-7
CSARGNTQYF TGCAGTGCCAGGGGAAATACGCAGTATTTT few TRBV20-1 NA TRBJ2-3
CASSPRTSGGTEAFF TGTGCCAGCAGCCCGAGGACGTCAGGGGGCACTGAAGCTTTCTTT NA TRBV5-6 TRBD1 TRBJ1-1
CASGRRARSDTQYF TGTGCCAGTGGAAGGAGGGCCCGGTCAGATACGCAGTATTTT few TRBV7-6 NA TRBJ2-3
CASSVDPDGNSGNTIYF TGTGCCAGCAGCGTCGACCCCGACGGCAACTCTGGAAACACCATATATTTT NA TRBV9 NA TRBJ1-3
CASSPGAGRLDGYTF TGTGCCAGCAGCCCTGGCGCGGGGAGATTGGATGGCTACACCTTC few TRBV12-3/TRBV12-4 NA TRBJ1-2
CASSRENGANVLTF TGTGCCAGCAGTAGAGAAAATGGGGCCAACGTCCTGACTTTC NA TRBV2 NA TRBJ2-6
CASRGQGRETQYF TGTGCCAGCAGGGGACAGGGGAGAGAGACCCAGTACTTC NA TRBV5-4 TRBD1 TRBJ2-5
CASTPAYEQFF TGTGCCAGCACCCCTGCTTACGAGCAGTTCTTC few TRBV2 NA TRBJ2-1
CASSQDGRWTSDYNEQFF TGTGCCAGCAGCCAAGATGGCCGATGGACTAGCGACTACAATGAGCAGTTCTTC NA TRBV3-1 TRBD2 TRBJ2-1
CASSQGEMLGTVELFF TGCGCCAGCAGCCAAGGGGAAATGCTAGGGACCGTGGAGCTGTTTTTT once TRBV4-1 NA TRBJ2-2
CAWSASRTGYEQYF TGTGCCTGGAGTGCTTCAAGGACAGGGTACGAGCAGTACTTC once TRBV30 TRBD1 TRBJ2-7
CASRKGLAGGPGTDTQYF TGTGCCAGCAGGAAAGGACTAGCGGGGGGGCCTGGCACAGATACGCAGTATTTT few TRBV27 TRBD2 TRBJ2-3
CASSYGGQIYGYTF TGTGCCAGCAGTTACGGGGGACAGATCTATGGCTACACCTTC NA TRBV6-5 TRBD1 TRBJ1-2
CASSPYGTSGISEQYF TGTGCCAGCAGCCCCTATGGGACTAGCGGGATCAGTGAGCAGTACTTC NA TRBV5-5 TRBD2 TRBJ2-7
CASSKFKAGRRGNTGELFF TGTGCCAGCAGCAAATTTAAAGCGGGAAGAAGAGGGAACACCGGGGAGCTGTTTTTT few TRBV21-1 NA TRBJ2-2
CASSKLGVGQFF TGTGCCAGCAGCAAACTAGGAGTGGGGCAGTTCTTC many TRBV11-2 NA TRBJ2-1
CASSATGFTGELFF TGTGCCAGCAGTGCAACAGGGTTCACCGGGGAGCTGTTTTTT few TRBV27 NA TRBJ2-2
CASSQESGERTQYF TGTGCCAGCAGCCAAGAATCTGGGGAGAGGACCCAGTACTTC NA TRBV3-1 NA TRBJ2-5
CASGWDWDYEQYF TGCGCCAGCGGGTGGGACTGGGACTACGAGCAGTACTTC few TRBV5-1 NA TRBJ2-7